A single sample gave rise to the 25 T cell receptor beta chains below, sequenced in a study of CD8+CD57+ T cells in acquired aplastic anemia. Profiles of TCR beta VDJ and CDR3 were generated from a genomic DNA template. In TCRdb, the reads were re-called with MiXCR into one record per CDR3 protein. The sample lists hundreds of thousands of distinct CDR3 sequences, about three fifths occurring once. Those patients picked for sequencing had displayed CD8+CD57+ cell expansion on flow cytometry. Input material: sorted CD4+, CD8+, or CD8+CD57+ T cells (not recorded which) from PBMCs. All receptors come from a human donor with aplastic anemia.

J is TRBJ2-7 and V is TRBV15, with 7 bases aligning to TRBD1. Germline V CDR1 and CDR2: LNHNV, YYDKDF (reference sequence). The CDR3 consists of 18 residues. The ends lost 0 bases at V and 6 bases at J; junction bases unmatched: 17. Here the CDR3 reads CATSRESQGDRNLREQYF. DNA of the CDR3: TGTGCCACCAGCAGAGAAAGCCAGGGGGACAGAAATCTACGCGAGCAGTACTTC.

CDR3 loop: CASSPQGAAGYF. CDR3 DNA: TGTGCCAGCAGCCCGCAAGGGGCGGCGGGGTACTTC. The chain employs TRBV7-2 and TRBJ2-7; D may be TRBD1 or TRBD2 (5 bases each). This CDR3 is built from 12 residues. CDR1 is SGHTA, CDR2 FQGNSA, per germline. The V end lost 5 bases, the J end lost 12 bases, and 17 bases lay between the germline ends.

V is TRBV29-1 and J is TRBJ1-5; D might be TRBD1 (5 bases). This CDR3 region has 11 residues. Germline CDR1 is SQVTM and CDR2 is ANQGSEA. V shed 4 bases and J shed 8 bases, with 9 bases lying between them. DNA of the CDR3: TGCAGCGTTGGGACGGGGGAGCCCCAGCATTTT. Translated, it gives CSVGTGEPQHF. The entire variable domain, with the rest obtained from reference TRBV29-1 and TRBJ1-5, is as follows: SAVISQKPSRDICQRGTSLTIQCQVDSQVTMMFWYRQQPGQSLTLIATANQGSEATYESGFVIDKFPISRPNLTFSTLTVSNMSPEDSSIYLCSVGTGEPQHFGDGTRLSIL.

This chain joins TRBV6-6 and TRBJ2-7, with 7 nucleotides matching TRBD2. Germline loops: CDR1 MNHNY, CDR2 SVGAGI (reference sequence). The CDR3 spans 16 residues. The V and J ends lost 5 bases and 3 bases, in that order; junction bases with no gene match: 13. The CDR3 nucleotides are TGTGCCAGCAGTGAAGGTCGCGGGAGCAGGGACTACGAGCAGTACTTC. Its translation is CASSEGRGSRDYEQYF.

This clonotype came up many times. Written as DNA, the CDR3 is TGTGCCAGCAGCTTAGCAAAGAAAGAGACCCAGTACTTC. Its translation is CASSLAKKETQYF. The chain links TRBV7-2 to TRBJ2-5; D remains ambiguous. CDR3 length: 13 amino acids. The germline V and J ends were trimmed by 0 bases and 3 bases, with 5 bases remaining between them. The germline V gene has CDR1 SGHTA and CDR2 FQGNSA.

The V gene is TRBV7-2, the J gene TRBJ1-6; D might be TRBD1 (6 bases). From germline, CDR1 is SGHTA and CDR2 FQGNSA. The V and J ends lost 2 bases and 9 bases respectively, with 14 bases between them. This CDR3 contains 15 residues. DNA for the CDR3: TGTACCAGCAGCTTAAACCCCACAGGGTCTTCACCCCTCCACTTT. Amino acid sequence: CTSSLNPTGSSPLHF.

As concerns this clonotype: This clone may be a read error of a much larger clone one base away. V and J are TRBV4-1 and TRBJ2-5, with D perhaps assigned TRBD1 or TRBD2 (7 bases each). This CDR3 has 16 amino acids. Looked up from germline, CDR1 is MGHRA and CDR2 is YSYEKL. The CDR3 loop is CASTRGGAGLQEAQHF. The CDR3 DNA sequence: TGCGCCAGCACCAGGGGGGGGGCAGGGCTCCAAGAGGCCCAGCACTTC.

In this sample, this clonotype turned up many times. This chain's CDR3 is CASSRTGGTYGYTF. CDR3 in DNA: TGCGCCAGCAGCAGGACAGGGGGTACCTATGGCTACACCTTC. V usage is TRBV5-1 and J usage is TRBJ1-2; 10 bases are shared with TRBD1. V lost 4 bases, J lost 4 bases, and 4 bases stayed unmatched. Germline CDR1 is SGHRS and CDR2 is YFSETQ. The CDR3 is 14 amino acids.

The genes are TRBV7-2 and TRBJ1-5; the D gene is possibly TRBD1 (6 bases). CDR1 is SGHTA and CDR2 is FQGNSA in the germline V gene. Trimming left V 6 bases short and J 2 bases short, with 17 bases between. This CDR3 contains 16 residues. This CDR3 reads CASSLPGRGGNQPQHF. In nucleotides, the CDR3 is TGTGCCAGCAGTTTACCAGGCAGGGGCGGCAATCAGCCCCAGCATTTT.

This chain connects TRBV4-2 to TRBJ2-7, with 8 positions matching TRBD1. The CDR3 length is 14 residues. Germline V lookup: CDR1 LGHNA, CDR2 YNFKEQ. V dropped 4 bases and J dropped 6; count of bases not matched to a gene: 8. CDR3 nucleotide sequence: TGTGCCAGCAGCCTCGGACAGGGAAATGGCGAGCAGTACTTC. Amino acid sequence: CASSLGQGNGEQYF.

This clonotype was detected many times. V and J are TRBV12-3 or TRBV12-4 and TRBJ2-2; D call uncertain. CDR3 length: 17 residues. V dropped 1 base and J dropped 0 bases, with 12 bases sitting between them. The DNA for the CDR3 is TGTGCCAGCAGTTTAGATCCGGTTTTCGCGAACACCGGGGAGCTGTTTTTT. Residues: CASSLDPVFANTGELFF.

V is TRBV7-3 and J is TRBJ1-2; 10 nucleotides line up with TRBD1. Per the germline V gene, CDR1 is SGHTA and CDR2 is FQGTGA. This CDR3 has 13 amino acids. Trimming took 5 bases from V and 8 from J; bases not matched to a gene: 5. CDR3 nucleotide sequence: TGTGCCAGCAGCAATGACAGGGGGCGCGGCTACACCTTC. This sequence encodes CASSNDRGRGYTF.

This clonotype was seen just once. This sequence joins TRBV6-5 and TRBJ1-2, with D possibly TRBD1 on 6 matching bases. Trimming took 2 bases from V and 8 from J, leaving 18 bases between them. The CDR3 totals 15 residues. Germline V lookup: CDR1 MNHEY, CDR2 SVGAGI. In DNA, the CDR3 is TGTGCCAGCAGTTACCCCGGGACATCCCGTTGGGGCTACACCTTC. It encodes CASSYPGTSRWGYTF.

V and J are TRBV4-1 and TRBJ1-5, with 8 bases fitting TRBD1. Losses at the gene ends were 1 base for V and 7 bases for J; bases not matched to a gene: 12. CDR3 length: 17 residues. Germline V CDR1 and CDR2: MGHRA, YSYEKL. In DNA form, the CDR3 reads TGCGCCAGCAGCCAAGGTTGGGCAGGGGGCTTGGGGCAGCCCCAGCATTTT. It yields the protein CASSQGWAGGLGQPQHF.

This clonotype was seen ten or more times. CDR3 sequence: CASSFGTGHSNYGYTF. For the CDR3, the DNA is TGCGCCAGCAGCTTCGGGACGGGACACAGCAACTATGGCTACACCTTC. J is TRBJ1-2 and V is TRBV5-1; tentative D call: TRBD1 (6 bases). CDR3 length: 16 residues. The V gene's germline CDR1 is SGHRS and CDR2 YFSETQ. Trimming cost V 2 bases and J 2 bases, with 16 bases left between them.

The gene calls are TRBV15 and TRBJ1-2; possibly TRBD1 for D (6 bases). CDR3 size: 17 residues. Trimming removed 1 base at V and 5 bases at J, with 20 bases between. Germline CDR1 reads LNHNV; CDR2 reads YYDKDF (reference sequence). The CDR3 loop is CATSRAMGARGSYGYTF. The CDR3 nucleotides are TGTGCCACCAGCAGAGCCATGGGGGCGAGGGGTTCGTATGGCTACACCTTC.

This clonotype was detected a few times. The chain recombines TRBV29-1 with TRBJ1-2, with D unclear. The CDR3 consists of 12 residues. CDR1 is SQVTM and CDR2 is ANQGSEA in the germline V gene. Trimming stripped 6 bases from V and 2 bases from J, with 10 bases between. The CDR3 is CSVAAGNYGYTF. CDR3 DNA sequence: TGCAGCGTCGCGGCGGGAAACTATGGCTACACCTTC.

This clonotype was seen repeatedly, ten times or more. The CDR3 is CASSFSSVGEKLFF. The CDR3 nucleotides read TGCGCCAGCAGCTTCTCCAGTGTCGGAGAAAAACTGTTTTTT. J is TRBJ1-4 and V is TRBV5-1; D is unclear. The CDR3 has 14 residues. V lost 2 bases and J lost 8, with 13 bases in between. Germline V gene data show CDR1 as SGHRS and CDR2 as YFSETQ.

The genes are TRBV7-2 and TRBJ2-7, with 12 bases that match TRBD2. Trimming removed 7 bases from V and 7 bases from J; junction bases left unmatched: 11. Germline assignment: CDR1 SGHTA and CDR2 FQGNSA. The CDR3 covers 15 residues. CDR3 protein: CASNLSPLAGGEQYF. The CDR3 DNA reads TGTGCCAGCAACCTTTCCCCCCTAGCGGGAGGGGAGCAGTACTTC.

J is TRBJ2-7 and V is TRBV9, with D hard to call. This CDR3 has 12 residues. CDR1 and CDR2 (germline): SGDLS, YYNGEE. V lost 4 bases and J lost 7, with 12 bases in between. The chain's CDR3 is CASSQFRGEQYF. The CDR3 nucleotides are TGTGCCAGCAGCCAATTTCGTGGTGAGCAGTACTTC.

This clonotype was seen many times. The genes are TRBV19 and TRBJ2-7; the match to TRBD1 covers 9 bases. This CDR3 has 14 residues. Trimming removed 5 bases from V and 5 bases from J; junction bases left unmatched: 7. Germline V gives CDR1 LNHDA, CDR2 SQIVND (reference sequence). The CDR3 coding sequence is TGTGCCAGTAGTCCGCGGGACAGGGATGACGAGCAGTACTTC. As protein: CASSPRDRDDEQYF.

The chain has TRBV20-1 and TRBJ2-7; 7 bases map to TRBD2. This CDR3 has 18 residues. J lost 7 bases, V lost 2 bases, and 23 bases had no gene match. Germline V lookup: CDR1 DFQATT, CDR2 SNEGSKA (reference sequence). The CDR3: CSARNPPGHGWGGWEQYF. The CDR3 DNA is TGCAGTGCTAGAAACCCACCGGGCCACGGGTGGGGGGGTTGGGAGCAGTACTTC.

This clonotype showed up just a few times. The rearrangement joins TRBV7-2 to TRBJ2-7; possible D gene TRBD1, 6 bases. CDR1 and CDR2 from the germline V gene are SGHTA and FQGNSA. V lost 4 bases to trimming and J lost 6 bases, with 16 bases between them. The CDR3 length is 14 residues. This CDR3 is CASSSISQGPEQYF. The DNA for the CDR3 is TGTGCCAGCAGCTCAATATCACAGGGTCCCGAGCAGTACTTC.

Points on this clonotype: One junction end disagrees with the germline gene, perhaps due to a read error. The J gene is TRBJ2-5, the V gene TRBV2, with 12 bases identical to TRBD2. The CDR3 covers 16 residues. Germline-derived CDR1 and CDR2 are SNHLY and FYNNEI. The CDR3 loop is CASSEVSLAGGETQYF. In DNA form, the CDR3 reads TGCGCCAGCAGTGAGGTTTCACTAGCGGGAGGCGAGACCCAGTACTTC.

The CDR3, as DNA: TGTGCCATCAGTGAGAAGGGGCTGGGGACCGGGGAGCTGTTTTTT. Its translation: CAISEKGLGTGELFF. V usage is TRBV10-3 and J usage is TRBJ2-2, with D possibly being TRBD1 (5 bases). The CDR3 is made up of 15 amino acids. The ends were cut back, 2 bases at V and 5 bases at J, with 12 bases in the middle. The germline gives CDR1 ENHRY, CDR2 SYGVKD.